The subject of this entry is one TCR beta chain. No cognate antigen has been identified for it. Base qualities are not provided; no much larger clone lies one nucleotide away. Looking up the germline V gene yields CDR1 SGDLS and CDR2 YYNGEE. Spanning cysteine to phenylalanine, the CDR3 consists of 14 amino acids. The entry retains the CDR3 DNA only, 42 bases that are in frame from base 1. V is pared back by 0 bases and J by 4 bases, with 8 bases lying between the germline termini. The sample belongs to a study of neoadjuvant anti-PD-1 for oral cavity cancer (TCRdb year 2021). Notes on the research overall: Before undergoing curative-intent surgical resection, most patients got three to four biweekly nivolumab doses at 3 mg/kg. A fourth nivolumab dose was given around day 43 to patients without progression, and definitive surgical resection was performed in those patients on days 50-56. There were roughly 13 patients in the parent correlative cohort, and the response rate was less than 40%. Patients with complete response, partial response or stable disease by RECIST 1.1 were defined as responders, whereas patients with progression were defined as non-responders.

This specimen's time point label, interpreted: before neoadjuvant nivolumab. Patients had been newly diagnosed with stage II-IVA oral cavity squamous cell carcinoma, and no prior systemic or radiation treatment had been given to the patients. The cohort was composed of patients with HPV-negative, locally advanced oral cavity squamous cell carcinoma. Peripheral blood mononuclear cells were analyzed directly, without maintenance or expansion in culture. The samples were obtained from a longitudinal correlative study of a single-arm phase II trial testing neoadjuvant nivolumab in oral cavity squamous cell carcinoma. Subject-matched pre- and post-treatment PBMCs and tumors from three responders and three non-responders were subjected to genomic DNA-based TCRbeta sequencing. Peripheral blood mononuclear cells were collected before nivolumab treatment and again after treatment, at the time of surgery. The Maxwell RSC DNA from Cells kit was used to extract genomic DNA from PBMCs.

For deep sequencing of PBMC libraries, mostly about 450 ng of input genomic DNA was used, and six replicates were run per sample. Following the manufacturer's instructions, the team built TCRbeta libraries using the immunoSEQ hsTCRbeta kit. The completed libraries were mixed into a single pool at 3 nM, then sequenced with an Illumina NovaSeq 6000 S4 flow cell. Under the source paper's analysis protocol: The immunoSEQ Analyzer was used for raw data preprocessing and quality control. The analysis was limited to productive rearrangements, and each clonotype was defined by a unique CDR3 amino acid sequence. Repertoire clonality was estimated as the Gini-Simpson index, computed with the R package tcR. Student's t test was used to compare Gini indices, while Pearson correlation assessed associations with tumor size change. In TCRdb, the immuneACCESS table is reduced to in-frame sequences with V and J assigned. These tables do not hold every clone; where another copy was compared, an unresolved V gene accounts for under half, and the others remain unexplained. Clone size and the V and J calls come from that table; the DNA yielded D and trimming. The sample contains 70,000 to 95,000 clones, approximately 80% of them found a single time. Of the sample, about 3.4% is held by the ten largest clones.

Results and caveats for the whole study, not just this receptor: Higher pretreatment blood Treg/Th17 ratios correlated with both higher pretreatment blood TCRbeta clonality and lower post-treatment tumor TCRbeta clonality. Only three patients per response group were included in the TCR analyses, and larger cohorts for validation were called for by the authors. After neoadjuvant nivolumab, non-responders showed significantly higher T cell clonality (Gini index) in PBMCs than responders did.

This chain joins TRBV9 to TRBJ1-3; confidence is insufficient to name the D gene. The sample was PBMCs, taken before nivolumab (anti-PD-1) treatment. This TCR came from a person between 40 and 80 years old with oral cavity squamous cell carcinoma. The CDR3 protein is CASSVDLNGNTIYF. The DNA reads TGTGCCAGCAGCGTAGACTTAAACGGAAACACCATATATTTT.